This T cell receptor beta chain came from a study of graft-versus-host responses after intestinal transplantation. On the study more broadly: Recipients uniformly received anti-thymocyte globulin induction, followed by tacrolimus and steroids for 3 to 4 years. Study conclusions and caveats: GvH clonotypes were identified within recipient marrow, with a subset emerging first in ileum or blood. Early post-transplant HvG declines showed an association with peak circulating GvH clone levels.

The V gene's germline CDR1 is MGHRA and CDR2 YSYEKL. The CDR3 consists of 14 residues. Trimming removed 1 base from V and 7 bases from J, with 11 bases in between. Worth noting for this clone: Its matching antigen is unknown.

This table comes from immunoSEQ multiplex PCR, and its TCRdb copy is limited to in-frame clones, with some not included. Of fewer than 95,000 clones listed, 90% to 95% were seen once; the top ten hold about 0.5%. This rearrangement joins TRBV4-1 to TRBJ2-4; a possible D gene is TRBD2 (5 bases). This sequence originates from a human donor who received an intestinal transplant. The material sequenced was unstimulated CD8+ T cells sorted from spleen or lymph node cells, taken before intestinal transplant. CDR3 coding DNA: TGCGCCAGCAGCCAAGCGGCTACGGGGAACATTCAGTACTTC. It yields the protein CASSQAATGNIQYF.